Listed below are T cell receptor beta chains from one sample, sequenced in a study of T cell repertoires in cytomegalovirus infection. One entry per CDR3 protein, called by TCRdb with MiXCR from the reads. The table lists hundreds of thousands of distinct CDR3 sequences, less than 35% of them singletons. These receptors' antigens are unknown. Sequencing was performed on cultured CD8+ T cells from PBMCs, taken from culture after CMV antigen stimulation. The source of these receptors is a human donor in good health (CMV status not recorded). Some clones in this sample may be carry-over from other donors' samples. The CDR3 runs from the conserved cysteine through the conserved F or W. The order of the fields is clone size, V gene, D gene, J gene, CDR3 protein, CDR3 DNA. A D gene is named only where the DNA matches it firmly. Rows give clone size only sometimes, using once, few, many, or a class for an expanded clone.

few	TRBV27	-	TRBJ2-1	CASSFSPRNEQFF	TGTGCCAGCAGTTTCAGCCCTCGGAATGAGCAGTTCTTC
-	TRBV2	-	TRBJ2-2	CASRGVPGTGELFF	TGTGCCAGCAGAGGGGTCCCGGGCACCGGGGAGCTGTTTTTT
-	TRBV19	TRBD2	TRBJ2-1	CASSGAGDNEQFF	TGTGCCAGTAGTGGAGCGGGGGACAATGAGCAGTTCTTC
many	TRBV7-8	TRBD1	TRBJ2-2	CASSLGGTANTGELFF	TGTGCCAGCAGCTTAGGGGGGACAGCGAACACCGGGGAGCTGTTTTTT
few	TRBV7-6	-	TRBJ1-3	CASSSGGVGNTIYF	TGTGCCAGCAGCTCCGGGGGGGTTGGAAACACCATATATTTT
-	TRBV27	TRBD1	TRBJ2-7	CASRTETGGSYEQYF	TGTGCCAGCAGGACTGAGACAGGGGGCTCCTACGAGCAGTACTTC
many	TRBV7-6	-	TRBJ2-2	CASSPRGAGGFTGELFF	TGTGCCAGCAGCCCTAGGGGGGCAGGGGGATTCACCGGGGAGCTGTTTTTT
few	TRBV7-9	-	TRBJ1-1	CASSVIQGGSTEAFF	TGTGCCAGCAGCGTAATACAGGGCGGGAGCACTGAAGCTTTCTTT
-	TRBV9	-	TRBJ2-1	CASSVAPNEQFF	TGTGCCAGCAGCGTCGCCCCCAATGAGCAGTTCTTC
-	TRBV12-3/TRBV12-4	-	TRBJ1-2	CATQFGSLTAASSTF	TGTGCCACCCAGTTTGGGAGTCTGACGGCGGCTTCGTCCACCTTC
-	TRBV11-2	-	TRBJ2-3	CASSLDSRGRTTDTQYF	TGTGCCAGCAGCTTAGATTCGAGGGGGAGAACCACAGATACGCAGTATTTT
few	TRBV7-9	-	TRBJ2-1	CASSDDRSYNEQFF	TGTGCCAGCAGCGACGACAGATCCTACAATGAGCAGTTCTTC
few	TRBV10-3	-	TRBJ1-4	CAISEFPNEKLFF	TGTGCCATCAGTGAGTTCCCTAATGAAAAACTGTTTTTT
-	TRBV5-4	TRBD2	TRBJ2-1	CASSLPGRAGVFYNEQFF	TGTGCCAGCAGCTTGCCGGGTCGTGCGGGGGTCTTCTACAATGAGCAGTTCTTC